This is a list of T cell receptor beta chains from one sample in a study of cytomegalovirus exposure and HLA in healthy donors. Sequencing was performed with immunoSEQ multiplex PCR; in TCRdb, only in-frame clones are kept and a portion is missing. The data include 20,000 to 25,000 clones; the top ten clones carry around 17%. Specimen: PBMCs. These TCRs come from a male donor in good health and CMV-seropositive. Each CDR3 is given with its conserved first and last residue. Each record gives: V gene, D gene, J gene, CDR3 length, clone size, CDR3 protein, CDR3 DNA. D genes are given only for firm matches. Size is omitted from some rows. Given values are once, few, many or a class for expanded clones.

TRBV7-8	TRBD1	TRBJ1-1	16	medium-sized	CASSLAVGTGDTEAFF	TGTGCCAGCAGCTTAGCGGTCGGGACAGGGGACACTGAAGCTTTCTTT
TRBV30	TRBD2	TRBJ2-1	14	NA	CAYDSGTNYNEQFF	TGTGCCTATGATAGCGGGACCAACTACAATGAGCAGTTCTTC
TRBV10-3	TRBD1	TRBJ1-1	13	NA	CAIKGQGVTEAFF	TGTGCCATCAAGGGACAGGGGGTCACTGAAGCTTTCTTT
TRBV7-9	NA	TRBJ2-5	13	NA	CASSKETEGTQYF	TGTGCCAGCAGCAAAGAGACAGAAGGGACCCAGTACTTC
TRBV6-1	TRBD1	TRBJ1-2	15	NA	CASSRRGTAGIGYTF	TGTGCCAGCAGTAGGAGGGGGACAGCAGGAATTGGCTACACCTTC
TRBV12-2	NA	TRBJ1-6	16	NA	CASRFPNPVTNSPLHF	TGTGCAAGTCGCTTCCCGAACCCGGTTACGAATTCACCCCTCCACTTT
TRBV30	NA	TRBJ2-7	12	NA	CAWSVESYEQYF	TGTGCCTGGAGTGTAGAGTCCTACGAGCAGTACTTC
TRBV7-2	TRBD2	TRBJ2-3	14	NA	CASSAGGDTDTQYF	TGTGCCAGCTCCGCGGGAGGGGACACAGATACGCAGTATTTT
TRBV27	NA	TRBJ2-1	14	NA	CASSNPGSYNEQFF	TGTGCCAGCAGTAACCCCGGCTCCTACAATGAGCAGTTCTTC
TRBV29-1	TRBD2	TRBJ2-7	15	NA	CSVEIGGRARDEQYF	TGCAGCGTTGAGATTGGCGGGAGGGCCAGGGACGAGCAGTACTTC
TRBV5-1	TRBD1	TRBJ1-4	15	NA	CASSSTGQGDEKLFF	TGCGCCAGCAGCTCAACGGGACAGGGAGATGAAAAACTGTTTTTT
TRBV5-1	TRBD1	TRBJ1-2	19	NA	CASSLARGPTGGPNYGYTF	TGCGCCAGCAGCTTGGCGAGGGGGCCGACAGGAGGTCCCAACTATGGCTACACCTTC
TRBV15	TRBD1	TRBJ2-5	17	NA	CATSREQNRGIQETQYF	TGTGCCACCAGCAGGGAACAAAACAGGGGCATCCAAGAGACCCAGTACTTC
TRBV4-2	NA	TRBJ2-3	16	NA	CASSQEIAYVACTQYF	TGTGCCAGCAGCCAAGAGATAGCGTATGTGGCGTGTACGCAGTATTTT
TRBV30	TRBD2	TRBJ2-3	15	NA	CAWSRLAGLTDTQYF	TGTGCCTGGAGTCGACTAGCGGGACTTACAGATACGCAGTATTTT
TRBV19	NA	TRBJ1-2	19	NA	CASSIVLRMVQGRSYGYTF	TGTGCCAGTAGTATAGTCCTGAGGATGGTACAGGGAAGAAGTTATGGCTACACCTTC
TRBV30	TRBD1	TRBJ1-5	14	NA	CAWGQGALGQPQHF	TGTGCCTGGGGACAGGGGGCACTGGGTCAGCCCCAGCATTTT
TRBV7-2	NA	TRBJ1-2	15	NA	CASSDFRLAGDGYTF	TGTGCCAGCAGCGATTTTAGGTTGGCAGGGGATGGCTACACCTTC
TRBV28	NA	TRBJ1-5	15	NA	CASSSSAQGNQPQHF	TGTGCCAGCAGTTCCTCCGCCCAGGGGAATCAGCCCCAGCATTTT
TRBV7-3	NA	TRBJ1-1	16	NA	CASSLGDTSIGTEAFF	TGTGCCAGCAGCTTAGGGGACACCAGTATTGGCACTGAAGCTTTCTTT
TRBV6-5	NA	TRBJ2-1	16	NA	CASSSMVRGGLNEQFF	TGTGCCAGCAGTTCGATGGTGAGGGGGGGCCTAAATGAGCAGTTCTTC
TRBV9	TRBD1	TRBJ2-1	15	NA	CASSVSRGQVDEQFF	TGTGCCAGCAGCGTAAGCCGGGGACAGGTCGATGAGCAGTTCTTC
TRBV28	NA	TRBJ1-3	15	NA	CASLTYRLSGNTIYF	TGTGCCAGCTTGACGTACAGGCTCTCTGGAAACACCATATATTTT
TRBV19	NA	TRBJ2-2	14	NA	CATGQHANTGELFF	TGTGCCACTGGACAGCACGCGAACACCGGGGAGCTGTTTTTT
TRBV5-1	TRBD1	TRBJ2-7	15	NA	CASRNGQGLPYEQYF	TGCGCCAGCAGGAACGGACAGGGCCTCCCCTACGAGCAGTACTTC
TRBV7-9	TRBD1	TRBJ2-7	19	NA	CASSSSAQGKGSSAYEQYF	TGTGCCAGCAGCTCTTCTGCACAGGGGAAGGGTTCTAGTGCCTACGAGCAGTACTTC
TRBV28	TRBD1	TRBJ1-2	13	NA	CATRDRIGYGYTF	TGTGCCACCCGGGACAGGATAGGTTATGGCTACACCTTC
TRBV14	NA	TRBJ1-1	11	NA	CASTPGIEAFF	TGTGCCAGCACCCCGGGAATTGAAGCTTTCTTT